This entry lists 26 T cell receptor beta chains sequenced from one sample in a study of blood T cells in healthy people across ages (dated by TCRdb to about 2015). Library construction relied on 5' RACE. Sequencer: Illumina HiSeq 2500. A second PCR of 7 to 11 cycles was performed with a sample-barcoded 5' primer and a J-beta primer mix. TCRdb applied fastp at Q25 and MiXCR to the public reads, then kept only in-frame beta chains. Rows are unified per CDR3 protein, each entry keeping the most common DNA and genes. A total of about 640,000 distinct CDR3 sequences appear in this sample, under 70% of them only once. Approximately 37% of the sample rests with the top ten. What was sequenced was blood. Source of these receptors: a man in his 60s in good health.

The J gene is TRBJ1-2, the V gene TRBV14; maybe TRBD1 (5 bases). The length of the CDR3 is 13 residues. Germline values: CDR1 SGHDN, CDR2 FVKESK. Trimming stripped 3 bases from V and 7 bases from J, with 12 bases between. The CDR3 reads CASSQSPGVGYTF. In DNA form, the CDR3 reads TGTGCCAGCAGCCAGAGTCCGGGGGTTGGCTACACCTTC.

The gene calls are TRBV12-3 or TRBV12-4 and TRBJ2-1, with TRBD1 identical over 7 bases. This CDR3 has 13 amino acids. With V trimmed by 8 bases and J by 12 bases, 13 bases remained unmatched. CDR3 sequence: CASAGTGRDRQFF. DNA of the CDR3: TGTGCCAGCGCAGGGACGGGCCGGGACAGGCAGTTCTTC.

The chain joins TRBV5-1 to TRBJ1-2, with 7 bases matching TRBD1. Germline values: CDR1 SGHRS, CDR2 YFSETQ. The CDR3 loop spans 14 amino acids. Trimming took 4 bases from V and 5 from J; bases not matched to a gene: 8. CDR3 amino acids: CASSPSGGQYGYTF. The CDR3 DNA sequence: TGCGCCAGCAGCCCCTCAGGGGGTCAGTATGGCTACACCTTC.

The chain recombines TRBV7-2 with TRBJ2-7, with D perhaps being TRBD1 or TRBD2 (5 bases each). V dropped 6 bases and J dropped 3 bases, with 15 bases sitting between them. CDR3 size: 14 residues. CDR1 is SGHTA and CDR2 is FQGNSA in the germline V gene. The CDR3 nucleotides are TGTGCCAGCAGTCTGCAGGGAGTGGGCTACGAGCAGTACTTC. Translating it yields CASSLQGVGYEQYF.

This chain connects TRBV6-6 to TRBJ1-5, with 8 positions matching TRBD1. J lost 5 bases, V lost 8 bases, and 11 bases had no gene match. Per the germline V gene, CDR1 is MNHNY and CDR2 is SVGAGI (reference sequence). The CDR3 has 15 amino acids. CDR3 sequence reads: CASQGAGGSDQPQHF. CDR3 coding DNA: TGTGCCAGCCAGGGGGCAGGGGGCAGCGATCAGCCCCAGCATTTT.

This chain links TRBV7-2 with TRBJ2-1, with a possible D match to TRBD2 (6 bases). Germline-derived CDR1 and CDR2 are SGHTA and FQGNSA. Trimming stripped 1 base from V and 4 bases from J, with 17 bases between. CDR3 size: 17 residues. DNA of the CDR3: TGTGCCAGCAGCTTAGGGCCGACTAGGCCTTCTTACAATGAGCAGTTCTTC. Protein product: CASSLGPTRPSYNEQFF.

The chain joins TRBV20-1 to TRBJ2-5; possible D gene TRBD1, 6 bases. The last part of the DNA fits TRBJ2-7 better; the J call may be wrong. Germline V gene data show CDR1 as DFQATT and CDR2 as SNEGSKA (reference sequence). The length of the CDR3 is 11 residues. The CDR3 bases are TGCAGTGCGTCACAGGGCTGCGAGCAGTACTTC. Protein sequence: CSASQGCEQYF.

The V and J genes are TRBV6-6 and TRBJ1-1, with a weak D call TRBD1 (5 bases). V lost 6 bases, J lost 11 bases, and 16 bases lay in between. This CDR3 has 12 amino acids. Germline V CDR1 and CDR2: MNHNY, SVGAGI (reference sequence). The chain's CDR3 is CASSGRGLEAFF. The CDR3 nucleotides are TGTGCCAGCAGCGGGAGGGGCCTCGAGGCTTTCTTT.

J is TRBJ2-7 and V is TRBV25-1; D ambiguous. The CDR3 is 13 amino acids. CDR1 is MGHDK and CDR2 is SYGVNS in the germline V gene. The V gene lost 3 bases and the J gene lost 4 bases, with 10 bases spanning the gap. CDR3 DNA: TGTGCCAGCAGTGATCCCTTGCGGTACGAGCAGTACTTC. Amino acid sequence: CASSDPLRYEQYF.

V gene TRBV29-1 combines with J gene TRBJ2-7; TRBD1 aligns across 10 bases. The J call could be wrong; TRBJ2-5 is a better fit for the DNA end. Germline V gene lookup returns CDR1 SQVTM and CDR2 ANQGSEA. This CDR3 is built from 14 residues. CDR3 sequence reads: CSVDRTGGPETQYF. The CDR3 bases are TGCAGCGTTGATCGGACAGGGGGACCGGAGACCCAGTACTTC.

This clonotype was counted between two and nine times. This chain links TRBV11-2 with TRBJ1-6; 7 positions match TRBD1. With V trimmed by 5 bases and J by 12 bases, 10 bases remained unmatched. Germline V gives CDR1 SGHAT, CDR2 FQNNGV. The length of the CDR3 is 14 residues. This CDR3 is CASSLGAGGVPLHF. CDR3 DNA sequence: TGTGCCAGCAGCCTCGGGGCAGGGGGAGTACCCCTCCACTTT.

This clonotype was picked up one time. The chain has TRBV14 and TRBJ2-1, with 7 positions matching TRBD2. The V gene end was trimmed by 4 bases and the J gene end by 4 bases; junction bases not matched to a gene: 7. The CDR3 contains 15 residues. In germline, CDR1 is SGHDN, CDR2 FVKESK. In nucleotides, the CDR3 is TGTGCCAGCAGCCGGGTGGGACTATCATACAATGAGCAGTTCTTC. It translates to CASSRVGLSYNEQFF.

The chain is built from TRBV4-1 and TRBJ1-1; D is possibly TRBD1 (5 bases). This CDR3 is 14 amino acids long. V was pared by 2 bases and J by 14 bases, with 21 bases between. Germline CDR1 is MGHRA and CDR2 is YSYEKL. The CDR3 sequence: CASSQPGTRGHPFF. For the CDR3, the DNA is TGCGCCAGCAGCCAACCCGGGACTAGGGGTCATCCGTTCTTT.

This clonotype was observed a handful of times. The CDR3 is CASSSRLAQPSTDTQYF. CDR3 DNA sequence: TGTGCCAGCAGCTCTCGACTAGCACAACCTAGCACAGATACGCAGTATTTT. J is TRBJ2-3 and V is TRBV7-2, with 7 bases aligning to TRBD2. The CDR3 has 17 amino acids. V was pared by 4 bases and J by 0 bases, with 10 bases of the junction left unmatched. Germline lookup yields CDR1 SGHTA and CDR2 FQGNSA.

Many counts were recorded for this clonotype. The gene calls are TRBV20-1 and TRBJ1-5, with no clear D. Germline V CDR1 and CDR2: DFQATT, SNEGSKA (reference sequence). The CDR3 length is 13 residues. Trimming left V 3 bases short and J 2 bases short, with 8 bases between. This CDR3 is CSASSQGNQPQHF. The CDR3 DNA reads as TGCAGTGCTAGTAGCCAGGGCAATCAGCCCCAGCATTTT.

This clonotype was counted a few times. The rearrangement uses TRBV20-1 and TRBJ2-5; D perhaps matches TRBD1 (5 bases). This CDR3 region has 14 residues. Trimming stripped 0 bases from V and 1 base from J, with 9 bases between. The germline gives CDR1 DFQATT, CDR2 SNEGSKA (reference sequence). Here the CDR3 reads CSARDGAAQETQYF. The DNA for the CDR3 is TGCAGTGCTAGAGATGGGGCAGCCCAAGAGACCCAGTACTTC.

This clonotype occurred once. The V and J genes are TRBV7-2 and TRBJ2-1; TRBD1 aligns across 9 bases. This CDR3 has 14 amino acids. V gave up 7 bases and J gave up 7 bases; unmatched junction bases: 8. CDR1 is SGHTA and CDR2 is FQGNSA in the germline V gene. CDR3 DNA: TGTGCCAGCATGGTCGGGACAGGGCAGAATGAGCAGTTCTTC. Protein sequence: CASMVGTGQNEQFF. Together with reference TRBV7-2 and TRBJ2-1, the CDR3 gives the full variable domain: GAGVSQSPSNKVTEKGKDVELRCDPISGHTALYWYRQSLGQGLEFLIYFQGNSAPDKSGLPSDRFSAERTGGSVSTLTIQRTQQEDSAVYLCASMVGTGQNEQFFGPGTRLTVL.

The J gene is TRBJ1-1, the V gene TRBV6-1; D not certain. The CDR3 length is 14 residues. Trimming left V 5 bases short and J 3 bases short, with 13 bases between. In germline, CDR1 is MNHNS, CDR2 SASEGT. The CDR3: CASSLEGWDTEAFF. The CDR3 bases are TGTGCCAGCAGTCTTGAAGGGTGGGACACTGAAGCTTTCTTT.

The chain has TRBV15 and TRBJ2-1, with TRBD2 identical over 14 bases. Germline values: CDR1 LNHNV, CDR2 YYDKDF (reference sequence). V trimming: 4 bases; J trimming: 5 bases; junction bases outside the gene matches: 4. The CDR3 extends over 16 amino acids. The chain's CDR3 is CATSNPGLAGDNEQFF. CDR3 DNA: TGTGCCACCAGCAATCCGGGACTAGCGGGGGACAATGAGCAGTTCTTC.

This clonotype occurred a few times. The chain joins TRBV4-1 to TRBJ1-4; D is perhaps TRBD1 (6 bases). CDR1 is MGHRA and CDR2 is YSYEKL in the germline V gene. The CDR3 totals 16 residues. V lost 1 base and J 8 bases, leaving 17 bases between the germline ends. The CDR3 region has the DNA TGCGCCAGCAGCCAAGGGCCGGGGGCCGGCGGAGAAAAACTGTTTTTT. It specifies CASSQGPGAGGEKLFF.

The rearrangement links TRBV5-5 to TRBJ1-2; TRBD1 is a possible D gene (5 bases). Trimming cost V 1 base and J 8 bases, with 12 bases left between them. The CDR3 sequence is 13 residues long. Germline CDR1 reads SGHKS; CDR2 reads YYEKEE (reference sequence). The CDR3 region is CASSLFGGGGYTF. The CDR3 bases are TGTGCCAGCAGCTTGTTTGGGGGAGGCGGCTACACCTTC.

Regarding this clonotype: Compared with germline, one end of the junction differs, possibly owing to a read error. The chain recombines TRBV20-1 with TRBJ2-7, with 11 bases fitting TRBD2. Germline V gene sequence: CDR1 DFQATT, CDR2 SNEGSKA (reference sequence). This CDR3 spans 14 amino acids. The CDR3 DNA reads as TGCAGTGCCAGAGGGACTAGCGGTACCTACGAGCAGTACTTC. It encodes CSARGTSGTYEQYF.

This chain connects TRBV9 to TRBJ2-2; no clear D. The ends were cut back, 3 bases at V and 3 bases at J, with 9 bases in the middle. This CDR3 region has 14 residues. From germline, CDR1 is SGDLS and CDR2 YYNGEE. CDR3 protein: CASSDARYTGELFF. The CDR3 DNA is TGTGCCAGCAGCGATGCCCGGTACACCGGGGAGCTGTTTTTT.

This clonotype showed up just a few times. The chain uses TRBV20-1 and TRBJ2-5, with D maybe TRBD2 (6 bases). The CDR3 is 14 residues long. Germline CDR1 reads DFQATT; CDR2 reads SNEGSKA (reference sequence). V lost 2 bases to trimming and J lost 5 bases, with 15 bases between them. This chain's CDR3 is CSARPIGGVETQYF. The DNA for the CDR3 is TGCAGTGCTAGACCCATAGGCGGGGTCGAGACCCAGTACTTC.

There are a few counts of this clonotype. This rearrangement joins TRBV7-2 to TRBJ2-7; D perhaps matches TRBD1 (6 bases). Between the trimmed V and J ends, which lost 5 bases and 2 bases, there was a span of 16 bases. CDR1 and CDR2 from the germline V gene are SGHTA and FQGNSA. The CDR3 spans 15 residues. DNA for the CDR3: TGTGCCAGCAGCCCCACTACAGGGCCCACCTACGAGCAGTACTTC. Amino acids: CASSPTTGPTYEQYF.

This clonotype showed up many times. Just one base apart from a much larger clone, this may be a read error. The chain recombines TRBV24-1 with TRBJ1-4; TRBD1 matches at 9 bases. V trimming: 4 bases; J trimming: 0 bases; junction bases outside the gene matches: 8. The CDR3 runs to 18 residues. Germline V CDR1 and CDR2: KGHDR, SFDVKD. This chain's CDR3 is CATSEGQGPGATNEKLFF. In DNA form, the CDR3 reads TGTGCCACCAGTGAAGGACAGGGGCCCGGTGCAACTAATGAAAAACTGTTTTTT.